Presented here are 10 T cell receptor beta chains from one specimen sequenced in a study of T cell repertoires in cytomegalovirus infection. TCRdb re-derived calls from the reads in MiXCR, one entry per CDR3 protein. The sample holds some 600,000 distinct CDR3 sequences, 20% to 25% seen once. The sequenced sample consisted of CD8+ T cells from PBMCs. All receptors come from a human donor in good health (CMV status not recorded). Some clones in this sample may be carry-over from other donors' samples.

This clonotype was seen ten or more times. V usage is TRBV10-3 and J usage is TRBJ2-2, with a tentative D call TRBD1 (5 bases). Trimming left V 9 bases short and J 4 bases short, with 9 bases between. The CDR3 length is 12 residues. Germline V gene lookup returns CDR1 ENHRY and CDR2 SYGVKD. The CDR3 DNA reads as TGTGCCATTCAGACAGCCACCGGGGAGCTGTTTTTT. It specifies CAIQTATGELFF.

This clonotype was seen only a few times. This chain links TRBV20-1 with TRBJ1-1; D possibly corresponds to TRBD1 (6 bases). The germline V gene has CDR1 DFQATT and CDR2 SNEGSKA (reference sequence). This CDR3 region has 12 residues. Trimming stripped 7 bases from V and 0 bases from J, with 9 bases between. The CDR3 spells CSGGQMNTEAFF. The CDR3 DNA reads as TGCAGTGGCGGACAGATGAACACTGAAGCTTTCTTT.

This chain connects TRBV2 to TRBJ1-6; the D is unclear. The germline CDR1 and CDR2 sequences are SNHLY and FYNNEI. V shed 2 bases and J shed 7 bases, with 6 bases lying between them. The CDR3 runs 13 residues. This CDR3 reads CASSEPVNSPLHF. The DNA for the CDR3 is TGTGCCAGCAGTGAACCTGTCAATTCACCCCTCCACTTT.

The chain uses TRBV2 and TRBJ1-4; D gene uncertain. CDR3 length equals 14 residues. CDR1 and CDR2 (germline): SNHLY, FYNNEI. V lost 6 bases and J 5 bases, leaving 13 bases between the germline ends. The CDR3 spells CASSGKTINEKLFF. For the CDR3, the DNA is TGTGCCAGCAGCGGTAAAACAATCAATGAAAAACTGTTTTTT.

The chain has TRBV20-1 and TRBJ2-7; TRBD2 aligns across 14 bases. Germline CDR1 is DFQATT and CDR2 is SNEGSKA (reference sequence). The V segment lost 2 bases and the J segment 0 bases; nucleotides outside the gene matches: 3. CDR3 length: 16 residues. The chain's CDR3 is CSARTGLAGDSYEQYV. For the CDR3, the DNA is TGCAGTGCTAGAACGGGACTAGCGGGGGACTCCTACGAGCAGTACGTC.

This clonotype was found many times. The V call is TRBV7-6, the J call TRBJ1-4; perhaps TRBD1 as D (6 bases). V shed 5 bases and J shed 6 bases, with 19 bases lying between them. The CDR3 loop spans 16 amino acids. CDR1 and CDR2 from the germline V gene are SGHVS and FNYEAQ. In nucleotides, the CDR3 is TGTGCCAGCAGCCCCCTAGACAGGACAGCAGATGAAAAACTGTTTTTT. Translated: CASSPLDRTADEKLFF.

V and J are TRBV19 and TRBJ2-1, with D possibly being TRBD2 (6 bases). The CDR3 is 14 amino acids. V was shortened by 5 bases and J by 7 bases, with 15 bases between the two germline ends. The germline CDR1 and CDR2 sequences are LNHDA and SQIVND (reference sequence). The CDR3 coding sequence is TGTGCCAGTAGTTTAGCGGAGGGCGGGAATGAGCAGTTCTTC. It is translated as CASSLAEGGNEQFF.

This clonotype was detected a few times. This chain links TRBV20-1 with TRBJ2-1; D possibly uses TRBD1 or TRBD2 (6 bases each). The CDR3 runs to 14 residues. V gave up 6 bases and J gave up 10 bases, with 22 bases separating them. Germline lookup yields CDR1 DFQATT and CDR2 SNEGSKA (reference sequence). The DNA for the CDR3 is TGCAGTGCCCTTGAGGAGGGGGGCGGCGGGGAGCAGTTCTTC. This encodes CSALEEGGGGEQFF.

The chain carries TRBV29-1 and TRBJ2-1, with 12 bases lining up with TRBD2. The CDR3 covers 18 residues. The ends lost 5 bases at V and 3 bases at J; junction bases unmatched: 14. Looked up from germline, CDR1 is SQVTM and CDR2 is ANQGSEA. For the CDR3, the DNA is TGCAGCGTTCCCTACCGACTAGCGGGGGATAGTAGCTACAATGAGCAGTTCTTC. This encodes CSVPYRLAGDSSYNEQFF.

This clonotype was detected only a few times. The chain uses TRBV2 and TRBJ2-7, with D possibly being TRBD1 (5 bases). V was pared by 7 bases and J by 4 bases, with 11 bases between. The germline V gene encodes CDR1 SNHLY and CDR2 FYNNEI. CDR3 length: 12 residues. CDR3 nucleotide sequence: TGTGCCAGCACCGCGACAGAATACGAGCAGTACTTC. The encoded protein is CASTATEYEQYF.